The 28 T cell receptor beta chains below come from one sample, sequenced in a study of T-cell memory formation after mild COVID-19. MiXCR, run by TCRdb on the 5' RACE reads, gives a single entry per CDR3 protein. The sample gives around 340,000 distinct CDR3 sequences, roughly 15% of which show up once; under 25% is in the top ten. The sequencing input was PBMCs or a T cell subset sorted from them (not recorded which). These receptors were obtained from a young man who had mild COVID-19 (a few samples of this study predate the infection). Cell type and time point are not known.

This clonotype was seen only a few times. The J gene is TRBJ1-1, the V gene TRBV6-5; 10 nucleotides match TRBD1. In germline, CDR1 is MNHEY, CDR2 SVGAGI. After removal of 2 bases from V and 6 bases from J, the junction contained 3 bases not matched to a gene. The CDR3 loop spans 14 amino acids. The CDR3 is CASSYGTGDAEAFF. DNA for the CDR3: TGTGCCAGCAGTTACGGGACAGGGGACGCTGAAGCTTTCTTT.

This clonotype has more than one count but fewer than ten. The chain joins TRBV10-3 to TRBJ1-2; no reliable D call. Trimming cost V 6 bases and J 4 bases, with 15 bases left between them. From germline, CDR1 is ENHRY and CDR2 SYGVKD. This CDR3 has 14 amino acids. The CDR3 bases are TGTGCCATCAGAGATTCGACGGGAGGCTATGGCTACACCTTC. As protein: CAIRDSTGGYGYTF.

The J gene is TRBJ2-6, the V gene TRBV9; D not resolved. This CDR3 is built from 17 residues. The germline V and J ends were trimmed by 3 bases and 0 bases, with 13 bases remaining between them. The germline V gene has CDR1 SGDLS and CDR2 YYNGEE. The CDR3 sequence is CASSGTTGSSGANVLTF. The CDR3, as DNA: TGTGCCAGCAGCGGGACCACCGGGTCCTCTGGGGCCAACGTCCTGACTTTC.

This clonotype was counted only a few times. CDR3 loop: CASSTLARNQPQHF. The CDR3 DNA reads as TGTGCCAGCAGCACCCTGGCAAGGAATCAGCCCCAGCATTTT. V gene TRBV3-1 combines with J gene TRBJ1-5; D is uncertain. The V end lost 5 bases, the J end lost 4 bases, and 12 bases lay between the germline ends. CDR1 and CDR2 (germline): LGHDT, YNNKEL (reference sequence). The CDR3 loop spans 14 amino acids.

This clonotype was seen more than once but under ten times. V usage is TRBV7-8 and J usage is TRBJ1-2; 8 bases match TRBD1. The CDR3 runs to 15 residues. Germline CDR1 is SGHVS and CDR2 is FQNEAQ. J gave up 1 base and V 5 bases, and 6 bases lay outside the gene matches. The CDR3 region has the DNA TGTGCCAGCAGCCCGAGGACAGGGATTAACTATGGCTACACCTTC. Its protein product is CASSPRTGINYGYTF.

The chain employs TRBV7-2 and TRBJ1-2, with no clear D. CDR3 length: 14 residues. V dropped 7 bases and J dropped 2 bases, with 14 bases sitting between them. CDR1 is SGHTA, CDR2 FQGNSA, per germline. CDR3 sequence (DNA): TGTGCCAGCACCCAGTCGGGCGGAAACTATGGCTACACCTTC. This translates into CASTQSGGNYGYTF.

This clonotype was recorded a few times. The rearrangement links TRBV4-2 to TRBJ2-2; 10 bases fit TRBD2. Germline loops: CDR1 LGHNA, CDR2 YNFKEQ. The CDR3 is 16 amino acids. Germline trimming cut 5 bases from V and 7 bases from J; bases unmatched to any gene: 10. The CDR3 reads CASSNPGLATVGELFF. The CDR3, as DNA: TGTGCCAGCAGCAATCCGGGACTAGCGACCGTCGGGGAGCTGTTTTTT.

This chain connects TRBV14 to TRBJ1-1; 10 bases are shared with TRBD1. Germline assignment: CDR1 SGHDN and CDR2 FVKESK. The V gene end was trimmed by 2 bases and the J gene end by 3 bases; junction bases not matched to a gene: 3. The CDR3 spans 15 residues. CDR3 sequence (DNA): TGTGCCAGCAGCCAACCGGGACAGGGGTACACTGAAGCTTTCTTT. Translation gives CASSQPGQGYTEAFF.

This clonotype appeared a few times. The chain has TRBV5-1 and TRBJ2-2; D may be TRBD1 (6 bases). The CDR3 extends over 16 amino acids. Trimming pared 4 bases from V and 0 bases from J, leaving 13 bases between. Germline V gene data show CDR1 as SGHRS and CDR2 as YFSETQ. This CDR3 reads CASSPPRTANTGELFF. The CDR3 coding sequence is TGCGCCAGCAGCCCACCCCGGACAGCGAACACCGGGGAGCTGTTTTTT.

The rearrangement joins TRBV20-1 to TRBJ2-5; 11 bases align to TRBD1. Germline V gives CDR1 DFQATT, CDR2 SNEGSKA (reference sequence). V lost 3 bases and J lost 3; bases outside the gene matches: 6. This CDR3 has 15 amino acids. The DNA for the CDR3 is TGCAGTGCTAGGGGGCGGACAGGGGGCGAAGAGACCCAGTACTTC. This sequence encodes CSARGRTGGEETQYF.

This chain connects TRBV15 to TRBJ2-7; TRBD1 aligns across 12 bases. The CDR3 length is 17 residues. V lost 0 bases and J lost 2; bases outside the gene matches: 5. CDR1 is LNHNV and CDR2 is YYDKDF in the germline V gene (reference sequence). The CDR3 nucleotides read TGTGCCACCAGCAGAGAGGGAGGGACAGGGGGCACCTACGAGCAGTACTTC. Translation gives CATSREGGTGGTYEQYF.

This sequence joins TRBV7-3 and TRBJ2-1; 9 nucleotides align to TRBD2. CDR1 is SGHTA, CDR2 FQGTGA, per germline. The CDR3 extends over 17 amino acids. The junction had 12 bases not matched to a gene; V was cut back by 0 bases and J by 9 bases. As DNA, the CDR3 is TGTGCCAGCAGCTTAACGCACTCAGGACTAGCGCGAGGTGAGCAGTTCTTC. Its translation: CASSLTHSGLARGEQFF.

The V call is TRBV9, the J call TRBJ1-1, with 7 bases identical to TRBD1. The CDR3 sequence is 13 residues long. From germline, CDR1 is SGDLS and CDR2 YYNGEE. J lost 6 bases, V lost 5 bases, and 7 bases had no gene match. DNA for the CDR3: TGTGCCAGCAGTACAGGGACAGAGGCTGAAGCTTTCTTT. Translation gives CASSTGTEAEAFF.

The J gene is TRBJ2-3, the V gene TRBV2, with D possibly matching TRBD2 (5 bases). The CDR3 runs to 12 residues. Germline V gene sequence: CDR1 SNHLY, CDR2 FYNNEI. V was pared by 6 bases and J by 4 bases, with 8 bases between. The CDR3 here is CASSGVADTQYF. The CDR3 nucleotides are TGTGCCAGCAGCGGGGTAGCAGATACGCAGTATTTT.

This clonotype was seen repeatedly, ten times or more. J is TRBJ2-3 and V is TRBV12-3 or TRBV12-4; 8 nucleotides agree with TRBD1. Trimming cost V 3 bases and J 5 bases; bases outside gene matches: 10. This CDR3 spans 16 amino acids. The CDR3 loop reads CASSFLGGQEIDTQYF. CDR3 sequence (DNA): TGTGCCAGCAGTTTTTTAGGGGGACAGGAAATAGATACGCAGTATTTT.

The genes are TRBV2 and TRBJ2-7; D gene ambiguous. CDR1 and CDR2 from the germline V gene are SNHLY and FYNNEI. The V end was cut by 3 bases, the J end by 3 bases, with 9 bases between. The CDR3 runs 13 residues. The CDR3 sequence: CASSDVQLYEQYV. The DNA for the CDR3 is TGTGCCAGCAGTGATGTCCAACTCTACGAGCAGTACGTC.

This clonotype came up a few times. The chain couples TRBV29-1 to TRBJ2-1; TRBD2 matches at 10 bases. The CDR3 spans 16 residues. CDR1 and CDR2 from the germline V gene are SQVTM and ANQGSEA. Trimming cost V 3 bases and J 3 bases; bases outside gene matches: 8. CDR3 sequence: CSVDASGGLVYNEQFF. The CDR3 coding sequence is TGCAGCGTTGATGCTAGCGGGGGTTTAGTCTACAATGAGCAGTTCTTC.

The chain combines TRBV5-1 with TRBJ2-5; either TRBD1 or TRBD2 may supply D (7 bases each). The germline gives CDR1 SGHRS, CDR2 YFSETQ. Between the trimmed V and J ends, which lost 3 bases and 1 base, there was a span of 13 bases. CDR3 length equals 15 residues. The CDR3 nucleotides are TGCGCCAGCAGCTGGGGGGGGACAGCCCAAGAGACCCAGTACTTC. Translation: CASSWGGTAQETQYF. Using reference TRBV5-1 and TRBJ2-5 for the parts outside the CDR3, the full variable domain is KAGVTQTPRYLIKTRGQQVTLSCSPISGHRSVSWYQQTPGQGLQFLFEYFSETQRNKGNFPGRFSGRQFSNSRSEMNVSTLELGDSALYLCASSWGGTAQETQYFGPGTRLLVL.

In its sample, this clonotype was seen a few times. The genes are TRBV9 and TRBJ2-3; 11 bases agree with TRBD2. CDR1 is SGDLS and CDR2 is YYNGEE in the germline V gene. J was trimmed by 0 bases and V by 0 bases; bases with no gene match: 6. This CDR3 is built from 18 residues. The CDR3 loop is CASSVELAGGPSTDTQYF. The DNA of the CDR3 is TGTGCCAGCAGCGTAGAATTAGCGGGGGGGCCTAGCACAGATACGCAGTATTTT.

The rearrangement links TRBV3-1 to TRBJ2-1; 10 nucleotides match TRBD2. The CDR3 spans 20 residues. Germline-derived CDR1 and CDR2 are LGHDT and YNNKEL (reference sequence). V shed 5 bases, J shed 5 bases, and the junction held 21 bases outside the gene matches. The CDR3, as DNA: TGTGCCAGCAGCGCCCGGCAACTAGCGGGGTCTTTCCTCGGAAACAATGAGCAGTTCTTC. Protein: CASSARQLAGSFLGNNEQFF.

The chain carries TRBV4-3 and TRBJ2-2; 8 bases agree with TRBD1. Germline assignment: CDR1 LGHNA and CDR2 YSLEER. The CDR3 runs 16 residues. With 0 bases clipped from V and 5 bases from J, the junction kept 5 bases outside the gene matches. The CDR3: CASSQERTGRTGELFF. CDR3 DNA: TGCGCCAGCAGCCAAGAGAGGACAGGGAGGACCGGGGAGCTGTTTTTT.

This clonotype has only a few counts. This chain uses TRBV29-1 with TRBJ1-2, with D possibly matching TRBD1 (5 bases). The CDR3 length is 13 residues. Germline CDR1 reads SQVTM; CDR2 reads ANQGSEA. Trimming took off 4 bases at V and 7 bases at J, with 16 bases between the two ends. In DNA form, the CDR3 reads TGCAGCGTTGGTTCAGGAGGGACGGGTGGCTACACCTTC. This codes for CSVGSGGTGGYTF.

The genes are TRBV20-1 and TRBJ2-4; 9 positions agree with TRBD2. J gave up 0 bases and V 5 bases, and 8 bases lay outside the gene matches. Germline V gene data show CDR1 as DFQATT and CDR2 as SNEGSKA (reference sequence). There are 16 residues in the CDR3. This CDR3 reads CSAAGLAGLAKNIQYF. CDR3 in DNA: TGCAGTGCTGCCGGCCTAGCGGGGCTAGCCAAAAACATTCAGTACTTC.

CDR3 in amino acids: CASSPENSNTGELFF. The CDR3, as DNA: TGTGCCAGCTCACCAGAAAACAGTAACACCGGGGAGCTGTTTTTT. V and J are TRBV18 and TRBJ2-2; no definite D call. V was clipped by 2 bases and J by 2 bases, with 9 bases between them. Germline-derived CDR1 and CDR2 are KGHSH and LQKENI. This CDR3 spans 15 amino acids. Full variable domain (outside the CDR3, taken from reference TRBV18 and TRBJ2-2): NAGVMQNPRHLVRRRGQEARLRCSPMKGHSHVYWYRQLPEEGLKFMVYLQKENIIDESGMPKERFSAEFPKEGPSILRIQQVVRGDSAAYFCASSPENSNTGELFFGEGSRLTVL.

The rearrangement links TRBV19 to TRBJ2-4, with a weak D call TRBD1 (6 bases). The V end lost 3 bases, the J end lost 0 bases, and 12 bases lay between the germline ends. The CDR3 sequence is 16 residues long. Germline CDR1 and CDR2: LNHDA and SQIVND (reference sequence). The CDR3 loop reads CASSIRQGLAKNIQYF. CDR3 coding DNA: TGTGCCAGTAGTATCCGGCAGGGGTTAGCCAAAAACATTCAGTACTTC. Supplemented by reference TRBV19 and TRBJ2-4, the full variable domain reads DGGITQSPKYLFRKEGQNVTLSCEQNLNHDAMYWYRQDPGQGLRLIYYSQIVNDFQKGDIAEGYSVSREKKESFPLTVTSAQKNPTAFYLCASSIRQGLAKNIQYFGAGTRLSVL.

The chain recombines TRBV28 with TRBJ1-5; a weak D match, TRBD1 (5 bases). V was cut by 5 bases and J by 6 bases, with 14 bases left in between. Germline V lookup: CDR1 MDHEN, CDR2 SYDVKM. The CDR3 runs to 14 residues. DNA for the CDR3: TGTGCCAGCAGTATTCAAGGGGCCGGTCAGCCCCAGCATTTT. Protein: CASSIQGAGQPQHF.

This chain links TRBV4-3 with TRBJ2-6, with 9 bases identical to TRBD2. The V segment lost 6 bases and the J segment 4 bases; nucleotides outside the gene matches: 7. The V gene's germline CDR1 is LGHNA and CDR2 YSLEER. CDR3 size: 16 residues. This CDR3 is CASSQQRGAGANVLTF. The CDR3 DNA sequence: TGCGCCAGCAGTCAGCAGCGGGGGGCCGGGGCCAACGTCCTGACTTTC.

V is TRBV20-1 and J is TRBJ2-7, with 7 bases aligning to TRBD2. The CDR3 totals 13 residues. With V trimmed by 3 bases and J by 2 bases, 4 bases remained unmatched. In germline, CDR1 is DFQATT, CDR2 SNEGSKA (reference sequence). CDR3 DNA sequence: TGCAGTGCTAGCCCGGGGGGAACCTACGAGCAGTACGTC. Translating gives CSASPGGTYEQYV.